This T cell receptor beta chain was documented in a study of neurological immune-mediated disorders. Trimming took off 1 base at V and 6 bases at J, with 12 bases between the two ends. The CDR3 length is 15 residues. Germline lookup yields CDR1 SGHAT and CDR2 FQNNGV. One entry per CDR3 protein results from TCRdb running MiXCR on the 5' RACE reads. The profile shows approximately 60,000 distinct CDR3 sequences, about 4% of them singletons. From 2 million PBMCs stored at -80 C, the unsorted libraries were generated. The receptor comes from a man aged 45 to 65 with multiple sclerosis. The specimen was PBMCs. This chain connects TRBV11-2 to TRBJ2-2; no firm D call. The CDR3 sequence: CASSLVRASPGELFF. In DNA form, the CDR3 reads TGTGCCAGCAGCTTAGTTCGAGCCTCCCCCGGGGAGCTGTTTTTT.